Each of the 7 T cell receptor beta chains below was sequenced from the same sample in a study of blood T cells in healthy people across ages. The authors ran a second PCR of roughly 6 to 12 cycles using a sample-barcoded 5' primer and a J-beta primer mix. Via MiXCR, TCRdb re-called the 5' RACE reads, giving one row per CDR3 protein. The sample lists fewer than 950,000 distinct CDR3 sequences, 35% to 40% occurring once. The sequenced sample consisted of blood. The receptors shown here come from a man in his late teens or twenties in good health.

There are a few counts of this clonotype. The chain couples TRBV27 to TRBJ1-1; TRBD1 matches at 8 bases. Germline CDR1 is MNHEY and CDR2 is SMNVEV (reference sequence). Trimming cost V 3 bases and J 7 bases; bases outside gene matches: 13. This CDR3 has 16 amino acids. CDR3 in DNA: TGTGCCAGCAGTTTTCGGGGCCCAGGGGGCGCGGATGAAGCTTTCTTT. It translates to CASSFRGPGGADEAFF.

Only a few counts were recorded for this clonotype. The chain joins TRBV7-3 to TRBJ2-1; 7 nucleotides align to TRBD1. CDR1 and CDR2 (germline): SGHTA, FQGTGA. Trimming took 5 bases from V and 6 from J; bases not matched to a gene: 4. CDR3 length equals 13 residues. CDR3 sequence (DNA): TGTGCCAGCAGCGCACAGGGGCCCAATGAGCAGTTCTTC. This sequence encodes CASSAQGPNEQFF.

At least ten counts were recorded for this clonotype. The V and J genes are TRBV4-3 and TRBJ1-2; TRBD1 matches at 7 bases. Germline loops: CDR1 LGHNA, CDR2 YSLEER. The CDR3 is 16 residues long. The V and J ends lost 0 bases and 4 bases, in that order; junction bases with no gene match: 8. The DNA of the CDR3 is TGCGCCAGCAGCCAAGAAGTCAAATGGACAGGCTATGGCTACACCTTC. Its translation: CASSQEVKWTGYGYTF.

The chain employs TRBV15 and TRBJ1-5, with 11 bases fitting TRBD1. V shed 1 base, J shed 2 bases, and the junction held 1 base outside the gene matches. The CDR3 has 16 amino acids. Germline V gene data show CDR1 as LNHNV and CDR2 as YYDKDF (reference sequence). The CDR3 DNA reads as TGTGCCACCAGCAGAGTGGGACAGGGGGGCAATCAGCCCCAGCATTTT. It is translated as CATSRVGQGGNQPQHF.

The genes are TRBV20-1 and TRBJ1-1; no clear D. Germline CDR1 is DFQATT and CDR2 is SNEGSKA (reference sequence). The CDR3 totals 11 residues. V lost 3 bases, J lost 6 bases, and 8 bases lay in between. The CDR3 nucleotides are TGCAGTGCTAGTAAGGCAGCTGAAGCTTTCTTT. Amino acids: CSASKAAEAFF.

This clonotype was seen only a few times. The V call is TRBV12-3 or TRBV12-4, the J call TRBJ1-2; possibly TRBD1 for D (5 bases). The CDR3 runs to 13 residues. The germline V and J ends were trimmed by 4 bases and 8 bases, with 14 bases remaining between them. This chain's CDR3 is CASSWSQGGGYTF. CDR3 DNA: TGTGCCAGCAGTTGGTCCCAGGGAGGCGGCTACACCTTC.

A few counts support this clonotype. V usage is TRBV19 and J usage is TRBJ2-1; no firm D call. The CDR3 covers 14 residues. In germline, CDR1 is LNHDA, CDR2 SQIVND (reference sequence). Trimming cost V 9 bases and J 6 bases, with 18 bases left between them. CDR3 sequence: CASATVGGLNEQFF. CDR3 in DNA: TGTGCCAGCGCGACCGTAGGTGGGCTCAATGAGCAGTTCTTC.